These T cell receptor beta chains were read from a single sample in a study of T cells in Graves' hyperthyroidism and ophthalmopathy. TCRdb analysed the multiplex PCR reads with MiXCR anew, one entry per CDR3 protein. The table lists hundreds of thousands of distinct CDR3 sequences, roughly 45% of them singletons. The sequencing input was peripheral blood or thyroid tissue (not recorded which). The source is an adult man with Graves' disease, either hyperthyroidism or ophthalmopathy (not recorded which). Each CDR3 is given with its conserved first and last residue. A D gene is named only where the DNA matches it firmly. Clone size appears in some rows only: once, few, many, or a class for an expanded clone.

d_gene	abundance	v_gene	j_gene	CDR3nt	CDR3aa
.	.	TRBV5-1	TRBJ2-2	TGCGCCAGCAGTCTAGTCGTGGCCGGGGAGCTGCTTTTT	CASSLVVAGELLF
.	many	TRBV7-9	TRBJ2-7	TGTGCCAGCAGCATTTCGACGGGGCAGGAGCAGTACTTC	CASSISTGQEQYF
TRBD1	few	TRBV20-1	TRBJ1-1	TGCAGTGCTAGCCACAGGGGGTACGAAAACACTGAAGCTTTCTTT	CSASHRGYENTEAFF
TRBD1	.	TRBV20-1	TRBJ1-2	TGCAGTGCTAGACGGCAGGGGGGAGTTGGCTACACCTTC	CSARRQGGVGYTF
TRBD1	.	TRBV29-1	TRBJ2-7	TGCAGCGAACTTGAGTATCGGACAGGTGGACCCTCCGAGCAGTACTTC	CSELEYRTGGPSEQYF
.	.	TRBV12-3/TRBV12-4	TRBJ2-6	TGTGCCAGCTCACCTGTGAGCTCTGGGGCCAACGTCCTGACTTTC	CASSPVSSGANVLTF
TRBD2	.	TRBV9	TRBJ2-3	TGTGCCAGCAGCGTTCTAGCGGGGGGTAGCACAGATACGCAGTATTTT	CASSVLAGGSTDTQYF
TRBD2	many	TRBV7-3	TRBJ2-5	TGTGCCAGCAGCTTAACGGCTAGCGGGGGAGAGACCCAGTACTTC	CASSLTASGGETQYF
TRBD2	.	TRBV25-1	TRBJ2-5	TGTGCCAGCAGTGCCGTCGGGACTAGCGGGTTCGAGGCCCAGTACTTC	CASSAVGTSGFEAQYF
.	.	TRBV2	TRBJ1-1	TGTGCCAGCAGTTTATTGATCGGGGGCGCTGAAGCTTTCTTT	CASSLLIGGAEAFF
.	.	TRBV15	TRBJ1-2	TGTGACCCCCGCCTTGAAAGCTATGGCTACACCTTC	CDPRLESYGYTF
.	.	TRBV6-5	TRBJ1-5	TGTGCCATCAGTTCGGGGTATAATCAGCCCCAGCATTTT	CAISSGYNQPQHF
.	few	TRBV24-1	TRBJ2-2	TGTGCCACCAGTGATACAAGCGGACGTGGCACCGGGGAGCTGTTTTTT	CATSDTSGRGTGELFF
.	.	TRBV6-1	TRBJ1-5	TGTGCCAGCAGCACCCCGGGGTTAGGTCAGCCCCAGCATTTT	CASSTPGLGQPQHF
TRBD1	many	TRBV7-9	TRBJ1-4	TGTGCCAGCAGCTTAGGGGGACAGCCTAATGAAAAACTGTTTTTT	CASSLGGQPNEKLFF
.	.	TRBV10-2	TRBJ1-6	TGCGCCAGCAGGGCGGGACTACATTCACCCCTCCACTTT	CASRAGLHSPLHF
.	few	TRBV14	TRBJ1-4	TGTGCCAGCAGCCCCGGGTGGGGTAGCGAAAAACTGTTTTTT	CASSPGWGSEKLFF
TRBD1	few	TRBV5-1	TRBJ1-4	TGCGCCAGCAGCCCTTACGGACAGGGCTTTAATGAAAAACTGTTTTTT	CASSPYGQGFNEKLFF
.	few	TRBV7-9	TRBJ1-4	TGTGCCAGCAGCTTAGCCCTTAAGGGACCGAATAATGAAAAACTGTTTTTT	CASSLALKGPNNEKLFF
TRBD2	few	TRBV29-1	TRBJ2-7	TGCAGCGTTGAAGGCCCCACGACTAGCGGGAGCTACGAGCAGTACTTC	CSVEGPTTSGSYEQYF
.	.	TRBV20-1	TRBJ1-3	TGCAGTGCTAGAGATGGGAACAGGGCTGGAAACACCATATATTTT	CSARDGNRAGNTIYF
.	.	TRBV2	TRBJ2-6	TGTGCCAGCAGGGAACAGAGAACTGAAGCTTTC	CASREQRTEAF
TRBD1	many	TRBV7-9	TRBJ2-7	TGTGCCAGCAGCCCCGAAGGCAGGGGGCAAAACGAGCAGTACTTC	CASSPEGRGQNEQYF
TRBD1	.	TRBV2	TRBJ2-2	TGTGCCAGCACTTACAGGGGGCAGTCCGGGGAGCTGTTTTTT	CASTYRGQSGELFF
.	.	TRBV7-9	TRBJ1-4	TGTGCCAGCAGCCAAGATATCCAGGGTGGTGAAAAACTGTTTTTT	CASSQDIQGGEKLFF
.	few	TRBV9	TRBJ2-7	TGTGCCAGCAGCGTTACTATCGTCGTCTTACAGGGTTTTCGCGAGCAGTACTTC	CASSVTIVVLQGFREQYF
TRBD1	.	TRBV13	TRBJ2-7	TGTGCCAGCAGCTTAACCGACAGGGCCTACGAGCAGTACTTC	CASSLTDRAYEQYF
.	.	TRBV7-8	TRBJ2-3	TGTGCCAGCAGCTTAACGCGGCTGGGCACAGATACGCAGTATTTT	CASSLTRLGTDTQYF
TRBD1	.	TRBV7-9	TRBJ2-5	TGTGCCAGCAGCACCGGGGACAGGGGGCGTAGAGAGACCCAGTACTTC	CASSTGDRGRRETQYF
.	once	TRBV7-9	TRBJ2-7	TGTGCCAGCAGCCAAGATTATCGTCGACTGCTGGGTTCCGTTACTATCTACGAGCAGTACTTC	CASSQDYRRLLGSVTIYEQYF
TRBD1	.	TRBV7-6	TRBJ1-5	TGTGCCAGCATACAGGACAGGGTCAATCAGCCCCAGCATTTT	CASIQDRVNQPQHF
TRBD1	many	TRBV9	TRBJ1-4	TGTGCCAGCAGCACACAGACAGGGGATAGGAAGGAAAAACTGTTTTTT	CASSTQTGDRKEKLFF
.	.	TRBV7-2	TRBJ2-2	TGTGCCAGCAGTATCGGAGGGCGGGTCACCGGGGAGCTGTTTTTT	CASSIGGRVTGELFF
.	many	TRBV2	TRBJ1-5	TGTGCCAGCAGTAAGGGGCGCGCACAAAGTCAGCCCCAGCATTTT	CASSKGRAQSQPQHF
.	.	TRBV20-1	TRBJ1-1	TGCAGTGCTAGGCAAGGCGGGGGAGACACTGAAGCTTTCTTT	CSARQGGGDTEAFF
TRBD2	few	TRBV7-9	TRBJ2-5	TGTGCCAGCAGCTCGATACGGACTAGCGGGAGGGCCGGGGAGACCCAGTACTTC	CASSSIRTSGRAGETQYF
TRBD1	.	TRBV15	TRBJ1-4	TGTGCCACCAGCAGTCCCCAGGGGGCGGTCAATGAAAAACTGTTTTTT	CATSSPQGAVNEKLFF
.	many	TRBV2	TRBJ2-5	TGTGCCAGCAGTGGGGGCCAACTCGAGACCCAGTACTTC	CASSGGQLETQYF
.	.	TRBV12-3/TRBV12-4	TRBJ2-7	TGTGCCAGCAGTTTAGGCCCTAGCTGGGAGAGGAAAGAGCAGTACTTC	CASSLGPSWERKEQYF
TRBD2	once	TRBV20-1	TRBJ2-7	TGCAGTGCTGGAGCGCTCGGGAGGGCAGGCGAGCAGTACTTC	CSAGALGRAGEQYF
.	.	TRBV2	TRBJ2-7	TGTGCCAGCCATATGGACACCTACGAGCAGTACTTC	CASHMDTYEQYF
.	.	TRBV20-1	TRBJ1-5	TGCAGTGCTAGAGGGGGGGTCGCCCAGCATTTT	CSARGGVAQHF
.	.	TRBV7-2	TRBJ1-6	TGTGCCAGCAGCCCGGGGGGGCGGTCACCCCTCCACTTT	CASSPGGRSPLHF
TRBD2	many	TRBV7-9	TRBJ2-7	TGTGCCAGCAGCTTACCGGGGGGCTACGAGCAGTACTTC	CASSLPGGYEQYF
TRBD1	.	TRBV12-3/TRBV12-4	TRBJ1-3	TGTGCCAGCACCACAGGGGTCATCTCTGGAAACACCATATATTTT	CASTTGVISGNTIYF
.	.	TRBV4-3	TRBJ2-7	TGCGCCAGCAGCTTGGCCGGGGCGGGTTTGTGGGACGAGCAGTACTTC	CASSLAGAGLWDEQYF
TRBD1	.	TRBV10-3	TRBJ2-7	TGTGCCATCAGCAGAGACAGGGGGCAGCCGGGGGCCTACGAGCAGTACTTC	CAISRDRGQPGAYEQYF
TRBD1	many	TRBV6-1	TRBJ1-6	TGTGCCAGCAGAGACAGGGGGCCTTCACCCCTCCACTTT	CASRDRGPSPLHF
.	.	TRBV5-1	TRBJ1-1	TGCGCCAGCAGCTTAACGGGACAAGGGAACACTGAAGCTTTCTTT	CASSLTGQGNTEAFF
.	.	TRBV7-6	TRBJ2-2	TGTGCCAGCAGCCCACTGCGGGGTGACGGGGAGCTGTTTTTT	CASSPLRGDGELFF
TRBD1	many	TRBV15	TRBJ1-5	TGTGCCACCAGCAGCCCAGGGGGGTTTCAGCCCCAGCATTTT	CATSSPGGFQPQHF
TRBD1	.	TRBV5-4	TRBJ1-2	TGTGCCAGCAGCGGCCGACAGGGGGCAGGAGGCTACACCTTC	CASSGRQGAGGYTF
.	few	TRBV7-8	TRBJ1-6	TGTGCCAGCAGTTTCCTTTCCGGGTCTAATTCACCCCTCCACTTT	CASSFLSGSNSPLHF
TRBD1	.	TRBV25-1	TRBJ1-1	TGTGCCAGCAGTCCCGGACAGGGGGCCTCGGGTACTGAAGCTTTCTTT	CASSPGQGASGTEAFF
.	.	TRBV20-1	TRBJ2-7	TGCAGTGCTAGAGCACTAAATGGACAGTCTTACGAGCAGTACTTC	CSARALNGQSYEQYF
TRBD1	few	TRBV12-5	TRBJ1-5	TGTGCTAGTGGTACCTGGACAGGGTATCAGCCCCAGCATTTT	CASGTWTGYQPQHF
.	.	TRBV19	TRBJ2-5	TGTGCCAGTAGTACACAACGGGACGGGGAAGAGACCCAGTACTTC	CASSTQRDGEETQYF